The 30 T cell receptor beta chains in this list originate from one sample, sequenced in a study of Ad26.COV2.S vaccination and SARS-CoV-2 variants. Method: immunoSEQ multiplex PCR; TCRdb's copy keeps in-frame clones and lacks some. The sample yields some 500,000 clones, about 91% seen once. The treatment: about 20 received Ad26.COV2.S at low or high dose, single or two shots; about 5 received placebo; per-sample allocation not given. Specimens were obtained on day 63 following the first vaccine or placebo injection. The sample here was peripheral blood, taken in a trial of Ad26.COV2.S vaccine versus placebo. Source of these receptors: a person between 18 and 59 years old who received the Ad26.COV2.S COVID-19 vaccine or a placebo.

This clone was counted a few times. V usage is TRBV19 and J usage is TRBJ1-5, with a tentative D call TRBD1 (5 bases). Germline values: CDR1 LNHDA, CDR2 SQIVND (reference sequence). CDR3 size: 13 residues. Trimming pared 6 bases from V and 6 bases from J, leaving 12 bases between. Here the CDR3 DNA reads TGTGCCAGTAGCCCGGGGGGGTTTCAGCCCCAGCATTTT. This codes for CASSPGGFQPQHF.

The J gene is TRBJ2-6, the V gene TRBV7-8, with D possibly matching TRBD2 (7 bases). V shed 2 bases and J shed 0 bases, with 23 bases lying between them. Germline V gene lookup returns CDR1 SGHVS and CDR2 FQNEAQ. The CDR3 runs 21 residues. The CDR3 sequence: CASSLLGLWGGLGSGANVLTF. The CDR3 coding sequence is TGTGCCAGCAGCTTACTTGGTCTGTGGGGGGGCCTCGGCTCTGGGGCCAACGTCCTGACTTTC.

The chain combines TRBV5-1 with TRBJ2-7; D gene unclear. Trimming removed 3 bases at V and 3 bases at J, with 7 bases between. This CDR3 spans 12 amino acids. Germline-derived CDR1 and CDR2 are SGHRS and YFSETQ. This CDR3 reads CASSSRGYEQYV. In DNA, the CDR3 is TGCGCCAGCAGCTCCCGAGGCTACGAGCAGTACGTC.

V usage is TRBV3-1 (or the pseudogene TRBV3-2) and J usage is TRBJ1-6, with D perhaps matching TRBD1 (5 bases). CDR3 length equals 16 residues. Germline loops: CDR1 LGHDT, CDR2 YNNKEL (reference sequence). Trimming removed 4 bases from V and 4 bases from J, with 14 bases in between. The CDR3 sequence: CASSRTIGGYNSPLHF. As DNA, the CDR3 is TGTGCCAGCAGCCGGACCATTGGGGGGTATAATTCACCCCTCCACTTT.

The chain combines TRBV18 with TRBJ2-5; TRBD2 agrees at 13 bases. Germline CDR1 reads KGHSH; CDR2 reads LQKENI. The CDR3 runs 16 residues. After removal of 6 bases from V and 6 bases from J, the junction contained 10 bases not matched to a gene. The CDR3 DNA follows: TGTGCCAGCTCTCTGGGGACTAGCGGGGAGAGGAAGACCCAGTACTTC. It specifies CASSLGTSGERKTQYF.

About this clone: Sequence at one end of the junction differs from germline and may be a read error. The chain links TRBV3-1 (or the pseudogene TRBV3-2) to TRBJ2-3; 11 nucleotides align to TRBD1. The CDR3 has 17 residues. The germline V gene encodes CDR1 LGHDT and CDR2 YNNKEL (reference sequence). The CDR3 protein is CASSQDFRTGGTDTQYF. DNA of the CDR3: TGTGCCAGCAGCCAAGATTTCAGGACAGGGGGCACGGATACGCAGTATTTT.

The V gene is TRBV24-1, the J gene TRBJ2-5; D might be TRBD2 (6 bases). Germline lookup yields CDR1 KGHDR and CDR2 SFDVKD. The V end was cut by 5 bases, the J end by 4 bases, with 25 bases between. The CDR3 extends over 18 amino acids. CDR3 sequence reads: CATSGGPGASAKGETQYF. DNA of the CDR3: TGTGCCACCAGTGGAGGGCCGGGAGCCTCCGCAAAAGGAGAGACCCAGTACTTC.

This clone was observed once. The rearrangement links TRBV7-8 to TRBJ1-5; TRBD1 matches at 8 bases. The germline CDR1 and CDR2 sequences are SGHVS and FQNEAQ. V shed 8 bases and J 5 bases; nucleotides not matched to a gene: 8. The CDR3 is 14 residues long. The CDR3 spells CASGPGQDYQPQHF. For the CDR3, the DNA is TGTGCCAGCGGCCCGGGACAGGACTATCAGCCCCAGCATTTT.

This chain's CDR3 is CASSSRDTYQPQHF. CDR3 DNA sequence: TGTGCCAGCAGCTCCCGGGACACCTATCAGCCCCAGCATTTT. This chain links TRBV7-2 with TRBJ1-5; TRBD1 might be the D (6 bases). This CDR3 is built from 14 residues. V was pared by 4 bases and J by 5 bases, with 12 bases between. Germline V CDR1 and CDR2: SGHTA, FQGNSA.

The sample holds a few counts of this clone. The chain couples TRBV5-6 to TRBJ1-2; TRBD1 aligns across 7 bases. This CDR3 region has 16 residues. CDR1 and CDR2 from the germline V gene are SGHDT and YYEEEE. The ends lost 2 bases at V and 5 bases at J; junction bases unmatched: 12. The CDR3 protein is CASSFRLRGRGYGYTF. For the CDR3, the DNA is TGTGCCAGCAGCTTTAGGCTAAGGGGGCGCGGGTATGGCTACACCTTC.

The chain's CDR3 is CASRRTGSNTGELFF. The DNA of the CDR3 is TGTGCCAGCAGGAGGACAGGTTCGAACACCGGGGAGCTGTTTTTT. This sequence joins TRBV9 and TRBJ2-2; 7 bases are shared with TRBD1. The J segment lost 0 bases and the V segment lost 5 bases, leaving 4 bases of the junction unmatched. This CDR3 is 15 amino acids long. From germline, CDR1 is SGDLS and CDR2 YYNGEE.

The chain combines TRBV28 with TRBJ2-5; D unclear. Germline V gene lookup returns CDR1 MDHEN and CDR2 SYDVKM. CDR3 length: 13 residues. V lost 2 bases and J lost 5, with 9 bases in between. This chain's CDR3 is CASSLPLGETQYF. Written as DNA, the CDR3 is TGTGCCAGCAGTTTACCGCTAGGGGAGACCCAGTACTTC.

Of note for this clone: Other DNA sequences in this sample translate to the same CDR3. The chain recombines TRBV7-3 with TRBJ2-1; 11 bases are shared with TRBD2. This CDR3 spans 14 amino acids. V lost 6 bases to trimming and J lost 6 bases; unmatched junction nucleotides: 4. Per the germline V gene, CDR1 is SGHTA and CDR2 is FQGTGA. The CDR3 DNA reads as TGTGCCAGCAGTCCGGGACTAGCGGCCAATGAGCAGTTCTTC. It translates to CASSPGLAANEQFF.

The chain has TRBV4-3 and TRBJ2-1; TRBD2 matches 12 bases. The V gene's germline CDR1 is LGHNA and CDR2 YSLEER. This CDR3 has 20 residues. V dropped 1 base and J dropped 8; count of bases not matched to a gene: 18. The CDR3 loop reads CASSQGPLTSLAGGYDEQFF. In DNA, the CDR3 is TGCGCCAGCAGCCAAGGACCTCTCACGTCCCTAGCGGGAGGGTACGATGAGCAGTTCTTC.

The chain uses TRBV6-2 or TRBV6-3 and TRBJ2-5; D remains ambiguous. The germline V gene encodes CDR1 MNHEY and CDR2 SVGEGT. Between the trimmed V and J ends, which lost 6 bases and 4 bases, there was a span of 9 bases. The CDR3 runs to 12 residues. Here the CDR3 reads CASSPIVETQYF. CDR3 nucleotide sequence: TGTGCCAGCAGCCCGATTGTAGAGACCCAGTACTTC.

V and J are TRBV27 and TRBJ2-7; D is unresolved. The CDR3 is made up of 14 amino acids. V lost 4 bases, J lost 3 bases, and 13 bases lay in between. In germline, CDR1 is MNHEY, CDR2 SMNVEV (reference sequence). CDR3 sequence reads: CASSYSGGDYEQYF. DNA for the CDR3: TGTGCCAGCAGTTACTCGGGTGGGGACTACGAGCAGTACTTC.

The gene calls are TRBV4-2 and TRBJ2-7, with 8 bases that match TRBD2. Germline CDR1 is LGHNA and CDR2 is YNFKEQ. V trimming: 1 base; J trimming: 3 bases; junction bases outside the gene matches: 2. The CDR3 loop spans 14 amino acids. The CDR3 sequence is CASSQGGLGYEQYF. CDR3 coding DNA: TGTGCCAGCAGCCAAGGGGGACTAGGCTACGAGCAGTACTTC.

This chain uses TRBV13 with TRBJ1-5, with D unclear. Trimming removed 2 bases from V and 4 bases from J, with 9 bases in between. The CDR3 consists of 14 residues. Germline V lookup: CDR1 PRHDT, CDR2 FYEKMQ (reference sequence). CDR3 DNA sequence: TGTGCCAGCAGCTTAAGTGGCTTAAATCAGCCCCAGCATTTT. The encoded protein is CASSLSGLNQPQHF.

This chain links TRBV5-1 with TRBJ1-1, with 7 bases identical to TRBD1. The CDR3 totals 15 residues. After removal of 4 bases from V and 5 bases from J, the junction contained 11 bases not matched to a gene. The germline V gene has CDR1 SGHRS and CDR2 YFSETQ. The CDR3 loop is CASSAVDRVRTEAFF. Written as DNA, the CDR3 is TGCGCCAGCAGCGCGGTAGACAGGGTTCGGACTGAAGCTTTCTTT.

The rearrangement links TRBV29-1 to TRBJ2-7; D unclear. With 5 bases removed from V and 0 bases from J, the gap between germline ends came to 14 bases. The germline V gene encodes CDR1 SQVTM and CDR2 ANQGSEA. The CDR3 is made up of 14 amino acids. CDR3 in DNA: TGCAGCGTTTCGGGTCGGATTAGCTCCTACGAGCAGTACTTC. Translating it yields CSVSGRISSYEQYF.

This clone has at least ten counts. The rearrangement links TRBV5-1 to TRBJ1-2; D unresolved. V was pared by 4 bases and J by 8 bases, with 15 bases between. This CDR3 has 13 residues. CDR1 and CDR2 from the germline V gene are SGHRS and YFSETQ. The CDR3 DNA reads as TGCGCCAGCAGCCCGAGCCCCGCGGGGGGCTACACCTTC. As protein: CASSPSPAGGYTF.

The chain employs TRBV19 and TRBJ2-5; TRBD2 might be the D (5 bases). The CDR3 length is 13 residues. The V end lost 6 bases, the J end lost 2 bases, and 10 bases lay between the germline ends. The germline CDR1 and CDR2 sequences are LNHDA and SQIVND (reference sequence). The CDR3 DNA reads TGTGCCAGTAGCCCCCCGGGACAAGAGACCCAGTACTTC. It is translated as CASSPPGQETQYF.

This rearrangement joins TRBV7-6 to TRBJ1-5, with D unresolved. V was clipped by 6 bases and J by 5 bases, with 17 bases between them. The V gene's germline CDR1 is SGHVS and CDR2 FNYEAQ. The length of the CDR3 is 15 residues. CDR3 sequence (DNA): TGTGCCAGCAGTGATATGGTTAGGTCATATCAGCCCCAGCATTTT. Encoded protein: CASSDMVRSYQPQHF.

This rearrangement joins TRBV29-1 to TRBJ1-1, with D possibly TRBD1 on 6 matching bases. Trimming took off 4 bases at V and 0 bases at J, with 12 bases between the two ends. The CDR3 loop spans 14 amino acids. Germline CDR1 reads SQVTM; CDR2 reads ANQGSEA. This chain's CDR3 is CSVGKGGMNTEAFF. CDR3 coding DNA: TGCAGCGTTGGTAAGGGGGGAATGAACACTGAAGCTTTCTTT.

The chain has TRBV27 and TRBJ1-5; 8 bases map to TRBD1. Germline CDR1 MNHEY, CDR2 SMNVEV (reference sequence). V shed 5 bases, J shed 0 bases, and the junction held 12 bases outside the gene matches. The CDR3 consists of 18 residues. The CDR3 DNA sequence: TGTGCCAGCAGTCGTCGGGACAGGTGGAAATATAGCAATCAGCCCCAGCATTTT. Translated, it gives CASSRRDRWKYSNQPQHF.

The rearrangement joins TRBV2 to TRBJ1-5, with 8 bases that match TRBD1. CDR1 is SNHLY and CDR2 is FYNNEI in the germline V gene. This CDR3 region has 14 residues. The V segment lost 6 bases and the J segment 7 bases; nucleotides outside the gene matches: 8. The CDR3 coding sequence is TGTGCCAGCAGCCCGGACAGGGCGGGACAGCCCCAGCATTTT. This encodes CASSPDRAGQPQHF. The variable domain in full, with the rest retrieved from reference TRBV2 and TRBJ1-5, is EPEVTQTPSHQVTQMGQEVILRCVPISNHLYFYWYRQILGQKVEFLVSFYNNEISEKSEIFDDQFSVERPDGSNFTLKIRSTKLEDSAMYFCASSPDRAGQPQHFGDGTRLSIL.

For the CDR3, the DNA is TGTGCCAGCAGCCCAGGTCGGGGGTCCCAATATGGCTACACCTTC. It specifies CASSPGRGSQYGYTF. The chain combines TRBV7-2 with TRBJ1-2; a possible D gene is TRBD1 (5 bases). V lost 5 bases and J 5 bases, leaving 18 bases between the germline ends. The CDR3 loop spans 15 amino acids. CDR1 is SGHTA, CDR2 FQGNSA, per germline.

This clone occurred once. The gene calls are TRBV24-1 and TRBJ2-3; 7 positions match TRBD2. The V and J ends lost 7 bases and 5 bases, in that order; junction bases with no gene match: 17. The germline V gene has CDR1 KGHDR and CDR2 SFDVKD. The CDR3 loop spans 17 amino acids. The CDR3 region is CATRPNKRGWARDTQYF. As DNA, the CDR3 is TGTGCCACCAGACCAAACAAGCGGGGATGGGCGAGAGATACGCAGTATTTT.

The chain has TRBV18 and TRBJ1-2, with 8 positions matching TRBD1. There are 15 residues in the CDR3. J lost 7 bases, V lost 4 bases, and 11 bases had no gene match. CDR1 is KGHSH and CDR2 is LQKENI in the germline V gene. This CDR3 is CASSRFQGASFGYTF. CDR3 in DNA: TGTGCCAGCTCACGGTTCCAGGGGGCTAGTTTTGGCTACACCTTC.

Details on this clone: The sample holds other DNA sequences that translate to the same CDR3. The chain combines TRBV5-1 with TRBJ1-1; 7 nucleotides align to TRBD1. Germline assignment: CDR1 SGHRS and CDR2 YFSETQ. This CDR3 is 14 amino acids long. After removal of 0 bases from V and 5 bases from J, the junction contained 4 bases not matched to a gene. The CDR3 DNA reads TGCGCCAGCAGCTTGGACAGGGGAGGGACTGAAGCTTTCTTT. It specifies CASSLDRGGTEAFF.